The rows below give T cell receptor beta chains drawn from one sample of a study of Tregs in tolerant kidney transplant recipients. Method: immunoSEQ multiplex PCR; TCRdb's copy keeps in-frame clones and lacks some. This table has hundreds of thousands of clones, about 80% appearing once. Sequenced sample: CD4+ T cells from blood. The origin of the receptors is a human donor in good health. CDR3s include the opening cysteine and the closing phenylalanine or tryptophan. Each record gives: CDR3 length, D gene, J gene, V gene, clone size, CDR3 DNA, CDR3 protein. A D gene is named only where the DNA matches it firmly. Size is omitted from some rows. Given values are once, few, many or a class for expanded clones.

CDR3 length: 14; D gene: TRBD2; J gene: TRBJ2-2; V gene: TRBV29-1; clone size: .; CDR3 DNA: TGCAGCGCGCACGGACTAGCAGGCACCGGGGAGCTGCTTTTT; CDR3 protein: CSAHGLAGTGELLF
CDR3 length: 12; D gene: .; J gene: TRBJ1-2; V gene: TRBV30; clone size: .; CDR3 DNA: TGTGCCTGGAGTGTAGCAGGTTATGGCTACACCTTC; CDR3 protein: CAWSVAGYGYTF
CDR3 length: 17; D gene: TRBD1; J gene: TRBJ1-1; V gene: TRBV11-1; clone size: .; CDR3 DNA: TGTGCCAGCAGCGCAGGGGGCGGGATGCGGAGGAACACTGAAGCTTTCTTT; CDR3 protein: CASSAGGGMRRNTEAFF
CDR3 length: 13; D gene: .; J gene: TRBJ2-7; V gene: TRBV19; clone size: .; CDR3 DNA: TGTGCCAGTACCAATCGTCAGGGAAGCCAGGCGTACTTC; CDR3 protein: CASTNRQGSQAYF
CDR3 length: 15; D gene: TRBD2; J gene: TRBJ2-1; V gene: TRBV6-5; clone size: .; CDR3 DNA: TGTGCCAGCAGTCGTGCGGGGGGGGCAGGAAATGAGCAGTTCTTC; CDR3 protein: CASSRAGGAGNEQFF
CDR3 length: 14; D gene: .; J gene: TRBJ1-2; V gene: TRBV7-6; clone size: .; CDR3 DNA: TGTGCCAGCAGCCCTGCAACCGGGGGCTATGGCTACACCTTC; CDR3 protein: CASSPATGGYGYTF
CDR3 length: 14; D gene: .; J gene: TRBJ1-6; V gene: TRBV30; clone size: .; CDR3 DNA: TGTGCCTGGGCGGCGAGGTCCTATAATTCACCCCTCCACTTT; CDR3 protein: CAWAARSYNSPLHF
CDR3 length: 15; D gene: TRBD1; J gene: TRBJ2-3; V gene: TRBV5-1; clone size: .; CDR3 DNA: TGCGCCAGCAGCTTGGAGGGGGCTCCCACAGATACGCAGTATTTT; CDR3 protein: CASSLEGAPTDTQYF
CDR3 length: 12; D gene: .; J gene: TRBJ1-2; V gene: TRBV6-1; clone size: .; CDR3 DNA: TGTGCCAGCACTCGAGGGGCCTATGGCTACACCTTC; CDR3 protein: CASTRGAYGYTF
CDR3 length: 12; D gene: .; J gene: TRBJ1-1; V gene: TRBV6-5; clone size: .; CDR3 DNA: TGTGCCAGCAAGAGATGGAACACTGAAGCTTTCTTT; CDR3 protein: CASKRWNTEAFF
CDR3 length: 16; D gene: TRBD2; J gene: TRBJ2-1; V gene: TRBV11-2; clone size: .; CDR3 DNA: TGTGCCAGCAGACTGGGACTAGCGGGGCCCTACAATGAGCAGTTCTTC; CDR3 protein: CASRLGLAGPYNEQFF
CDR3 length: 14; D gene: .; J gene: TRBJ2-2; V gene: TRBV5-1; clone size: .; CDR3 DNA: TGCGCCAGCAGACCCCGGACCGGTACCGGGGAGCTGTTTTTT; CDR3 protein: CASRPRTGTGELFF
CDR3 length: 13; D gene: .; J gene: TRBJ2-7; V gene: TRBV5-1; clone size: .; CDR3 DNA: TGCGCCAGCAGCTTCTCAGGGGATTGGGAGCAGTACTTC; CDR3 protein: CASSFSGDWEQYF
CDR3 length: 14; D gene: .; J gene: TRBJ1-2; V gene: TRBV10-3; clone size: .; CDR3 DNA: TGTGCCATCACCCCCAACCCCGGGACATATGGCTACACCTTC; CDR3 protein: CAITPNPGTYGYTF
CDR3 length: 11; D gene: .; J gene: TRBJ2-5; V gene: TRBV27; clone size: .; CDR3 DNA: TGTGCCAGCAGAACACAAGAGACCCAGTACTTC; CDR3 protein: CASRTQETQYF
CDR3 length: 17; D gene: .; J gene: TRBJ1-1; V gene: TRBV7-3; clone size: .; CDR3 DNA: TGTGCCAGCAGCCCCAGAGGGGGGGGAGCAATGAACACTGAAGCTTTCTTT; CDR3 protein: CASSPRGGGAMNTEAFF
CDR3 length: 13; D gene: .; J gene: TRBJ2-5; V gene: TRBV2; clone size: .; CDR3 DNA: TGTGCCAGCCAGAGGGACCAACAAGAGACCCAGTACTTC; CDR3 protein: CASQRDQQETQYF
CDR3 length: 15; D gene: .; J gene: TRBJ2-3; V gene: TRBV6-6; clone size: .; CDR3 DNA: TGTGCCAGCAGTTACGAGGGGGGGAGCACAGATACGCAGTATTTT; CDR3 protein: CASSYEGGSTDTQYF
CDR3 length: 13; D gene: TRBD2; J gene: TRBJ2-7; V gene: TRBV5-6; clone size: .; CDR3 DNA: TGTGCCAGCTCCGTTGGGAGGGTGGGCGAGCAGTACTTC; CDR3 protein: CASSVGRVGEQYF
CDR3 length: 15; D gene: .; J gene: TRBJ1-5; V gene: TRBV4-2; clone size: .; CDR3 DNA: TGTGCCAGCAGTCTAGACAGGTCTAGCAATCAGCCCCAGCATTTT; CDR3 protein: CASSLDRSSNQPQHF
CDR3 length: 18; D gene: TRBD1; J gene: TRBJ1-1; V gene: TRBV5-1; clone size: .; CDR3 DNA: TGCGCCAGCAGCTTCGGACAGGGGGCGACTAGGGACGTCACTGAAGCTTTCTTT; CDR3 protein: CASSFGQGATRDVTEAFF
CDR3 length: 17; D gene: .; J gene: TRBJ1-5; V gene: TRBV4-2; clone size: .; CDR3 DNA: TGTGCCAGCAGCCAGGGGGTTATAGGGGGAGACAATCAGCCCCAGCATTTT; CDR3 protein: CASSQGVIGGDNQPQHF
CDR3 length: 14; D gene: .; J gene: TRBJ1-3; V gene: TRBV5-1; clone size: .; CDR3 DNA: TGCGCCAGCAGCACCGGGACCGCCGGAAACACCATATATTTT; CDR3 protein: CASSTGTAGNTIYF
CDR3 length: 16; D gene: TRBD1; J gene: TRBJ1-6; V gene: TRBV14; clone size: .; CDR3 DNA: TGTGCCAGCAGCCTTACAGGGGGAACCTATAATTCACCCCTCCACTTT; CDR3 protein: CASSLTGGTYNSPLHF
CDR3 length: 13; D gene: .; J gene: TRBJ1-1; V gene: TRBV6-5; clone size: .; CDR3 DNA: TGTGCCAGCCGACAGAGGAGAGACACTGAAGCTTTCTTT; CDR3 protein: CASRQRRDTEAFF
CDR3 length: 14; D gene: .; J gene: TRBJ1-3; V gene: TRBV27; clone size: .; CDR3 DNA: TGTGCCAGCAGTTTCACCGCCTCTGGAAACACCATATATTTT; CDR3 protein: CASSFTASGNTIYF
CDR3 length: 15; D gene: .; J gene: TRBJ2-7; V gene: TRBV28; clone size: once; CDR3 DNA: TGTGCCAGCAGTTTCACCGGAGGGGGCGGCTACGAGCAGTACTTC; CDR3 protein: CASSFTGGGGYEQYF
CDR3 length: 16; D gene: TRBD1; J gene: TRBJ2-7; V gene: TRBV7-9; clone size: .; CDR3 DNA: TGTGCCAGCAGCTTAGCACTTCGGACAGGGGGCGGTACCCAGTACTTC; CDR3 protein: CASSLALRTGGGTQYF
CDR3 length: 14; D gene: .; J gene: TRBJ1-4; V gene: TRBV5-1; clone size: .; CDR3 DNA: TGCGCCAGCAGCTCCCTGACGGGGAATGAAAAACTGTTTTTT; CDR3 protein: CASSSLTGNEKLFF
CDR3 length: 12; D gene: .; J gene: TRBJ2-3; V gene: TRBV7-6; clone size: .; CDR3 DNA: TGTGCCAGCAGCTTAGCGTCAGATACGCAGTATTTT; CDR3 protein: CASSLASDTQYF
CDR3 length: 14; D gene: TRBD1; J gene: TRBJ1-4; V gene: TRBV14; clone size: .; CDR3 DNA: TGTGCCAGCAGCAAGCAGGGGGCGGGTGAAAAACTGTTTTTT; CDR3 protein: CASSKQGAGEKLFF
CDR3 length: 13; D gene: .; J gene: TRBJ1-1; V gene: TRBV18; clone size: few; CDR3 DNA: TGTGCCAGCTCACGCGTCGGGTGGACTGAAGCTTTCTTT; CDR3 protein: CASSRVGWTEAFF
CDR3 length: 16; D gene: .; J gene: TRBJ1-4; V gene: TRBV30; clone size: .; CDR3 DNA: TGTGCCTGGGCCCTAGGGCAGGGAGTAACTAATGAAAAACTGTTTTTT; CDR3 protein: CAWALGQGVTNEKLFF
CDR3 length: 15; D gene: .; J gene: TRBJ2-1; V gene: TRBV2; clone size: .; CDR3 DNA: TGTGCCAGCAGGGAAAGAGCGTTCTCCTACAATGAGCAGTTCTTC; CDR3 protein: CASRERAFSYNEQFF
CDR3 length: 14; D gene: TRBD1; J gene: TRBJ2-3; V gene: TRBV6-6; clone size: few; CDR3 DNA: TGTGCCAGCAGGACAGGGTCTAGCACAGATACGCAGTATTTT; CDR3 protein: CASRTGSSTDTQYF
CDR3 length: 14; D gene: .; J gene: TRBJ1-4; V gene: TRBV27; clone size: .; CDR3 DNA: TGTGCCAGCAGCTCCCAGGGGTATAATGAAAAACTGTTTTTT; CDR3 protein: CASSSQGYNEKLFF
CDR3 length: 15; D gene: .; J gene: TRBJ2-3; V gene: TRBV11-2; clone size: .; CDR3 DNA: TGTGCCAGCAGCTTAGACGGGGCCCACACAGATACGCAGTATTTT; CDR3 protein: CASSLDGAHTDTQYF
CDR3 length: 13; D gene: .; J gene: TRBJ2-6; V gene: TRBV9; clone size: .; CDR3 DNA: TGTGCCTCTGGGCGGTCTGGGGCCAACGTCCTGACTTTC; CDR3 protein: CASGRSGANVLTF
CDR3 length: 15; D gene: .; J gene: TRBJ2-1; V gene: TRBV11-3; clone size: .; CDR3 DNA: TGTGCCAGCAGTTCTCCGGGAACTAACTACAATGAGCAGTTCTTC; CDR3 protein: CASSSPGTNYNEQFF
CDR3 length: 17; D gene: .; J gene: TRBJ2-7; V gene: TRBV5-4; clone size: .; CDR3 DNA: TGTGCCAGCAGGGAAAAAGGGGGCGGGAGTCAATCCTACGAGCAGTACTTC; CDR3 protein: CASREKGGGSQSYEQYF
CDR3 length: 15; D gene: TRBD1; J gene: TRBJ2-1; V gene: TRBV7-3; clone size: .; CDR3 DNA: TGTGCCAGCAGCTTAAGACAGGGCAAAAGCAATGAGCAGTTCTTC; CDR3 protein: CASSLRQGKSNEQFF
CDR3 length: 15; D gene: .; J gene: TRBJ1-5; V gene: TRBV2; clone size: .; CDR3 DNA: TGTGCCAGCGACGGTGACCGCCCTTATAATCAGCCCCAGCATTTT; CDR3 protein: CASDGDRPYNQPQHF
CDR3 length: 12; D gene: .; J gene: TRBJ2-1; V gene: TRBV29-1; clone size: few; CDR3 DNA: TGCAGCGTTGTCGGAGGGGGGGGTGAGCAGTTCTTC; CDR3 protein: CSVVGGGGEQFF
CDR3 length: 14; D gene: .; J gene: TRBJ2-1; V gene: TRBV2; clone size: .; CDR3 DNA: TGTGCCAGCAGTGAAGTAAGGCACGGGTCCGAGCAGTTCTTC; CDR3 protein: CASSEVRHGSEQFF
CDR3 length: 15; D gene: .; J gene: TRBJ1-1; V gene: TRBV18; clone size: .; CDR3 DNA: TGTGCCAGCTCACCACCGAAGGGAAAGAGACCTGAAGCTTTCTTT; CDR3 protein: CASSPPKGKRPEAFF
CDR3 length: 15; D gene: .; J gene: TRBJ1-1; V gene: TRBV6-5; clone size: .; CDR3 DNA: TGTGCCAGCAGTTCTACTCCTCAGGGTAACCTTGAAGCTTTCTTT; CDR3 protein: CASSSTPQGNLEAFF
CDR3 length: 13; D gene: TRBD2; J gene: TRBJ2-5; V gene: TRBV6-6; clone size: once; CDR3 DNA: TGTGCCAGCAGTAGGACTAGCACTGAGACCCAGTACTTC; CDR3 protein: CASSRTSTETQYF
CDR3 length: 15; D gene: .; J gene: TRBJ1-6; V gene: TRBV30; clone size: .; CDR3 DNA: TGTGCCTGGAGTGGAGGCGGCTCCTATAATTCACCCCTCCACTTT; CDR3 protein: CAWSGGGSYNSPLHF
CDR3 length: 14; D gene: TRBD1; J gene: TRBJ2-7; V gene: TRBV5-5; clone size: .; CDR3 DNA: TGTGCCAGCAGCTCATGGACAGGGACCTACGAGCAGTACTTC; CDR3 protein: CASSSWTGTYEQYF
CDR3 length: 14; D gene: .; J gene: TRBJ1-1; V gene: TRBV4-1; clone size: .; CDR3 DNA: TGCGCCAGCAGCCATTCGGGACGGAACACTGAAGCTTTCTTT; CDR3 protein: CASSHSGRNTEAFF
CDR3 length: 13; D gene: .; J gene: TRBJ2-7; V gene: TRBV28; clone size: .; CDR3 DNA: TGTGCCAGCAGTTTACAAACACTGAAAAAGCAGTACTTC; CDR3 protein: CASSLQTLKKQYF
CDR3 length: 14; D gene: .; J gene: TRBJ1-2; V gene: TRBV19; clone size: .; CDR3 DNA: TGTGCCAGTAGTCCCGACCCGGGTAACTATGGCTACACCTTC; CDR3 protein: CASSPDPGNYGYTF
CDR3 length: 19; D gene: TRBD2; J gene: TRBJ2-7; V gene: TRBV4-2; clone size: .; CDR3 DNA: TGTGCCAGCAGCCGCCTGGGACTAGCGGGCGTAACTGACTCCTACGAGCAGTACTTC; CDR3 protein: CASSRLGLAGVTDSYEQYF
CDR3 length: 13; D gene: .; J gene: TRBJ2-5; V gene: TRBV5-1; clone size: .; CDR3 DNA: TGCGCCAGCAGCTTGGGGCTGCAAGAGACCCAGTACTTC; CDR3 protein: CASSLGLQETQYF
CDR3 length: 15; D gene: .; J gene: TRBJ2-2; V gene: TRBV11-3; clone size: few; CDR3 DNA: TGTGCCAGCAGCCAGGACGGCCCGAACACCGGGGAGCTGTTTTTT; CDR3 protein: CASSQDGPNTGELFF
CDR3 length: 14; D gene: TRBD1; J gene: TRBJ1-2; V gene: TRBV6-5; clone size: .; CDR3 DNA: TGTGCCAGCAGTGACAGGGGACAGGTCTATGGCTACACCTTC; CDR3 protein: CASSDRGQVYGYTF
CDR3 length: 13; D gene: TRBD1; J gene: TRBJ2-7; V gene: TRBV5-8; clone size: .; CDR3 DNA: TGTGCCAGCAGGTCGGACAGGGGGTACGAGCAGTACTTC; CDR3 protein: CASRSDRGYEQYF
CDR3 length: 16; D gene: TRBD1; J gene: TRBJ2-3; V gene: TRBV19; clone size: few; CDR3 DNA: TGTGCCAGTAGTATCTTACAGGGGGCAAGCACAGATACGCAGTATTTT; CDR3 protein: CASSILQGASTDTQYF
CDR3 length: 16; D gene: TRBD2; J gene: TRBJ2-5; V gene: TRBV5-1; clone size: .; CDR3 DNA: TGCGCCAGCAGTTTATTGGGGCGGGGGTCGGAAGAGACCCAGTACTTC; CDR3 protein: CASSLLGRGSEETQYF
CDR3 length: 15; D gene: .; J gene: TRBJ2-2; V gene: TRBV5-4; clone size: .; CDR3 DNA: TGTGCCAGCAGCAGTGCCTTAGGCGGGACCGGGGAGCTGTTTTTT; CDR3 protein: CASSSALGGTGELFF